A selection of T cell receptor beta chains follows, all from one sample in a study of cytomegalovirus exposure and HLA in healthy donors. The assay was immunoSEQ multiplex PCR, and TCRdb's table has in-frame clones only and misses some. Of under 200,000 clones in the sample, roughly nine tenths were seen once. The sequenced sample was PBMCs. These receptors came from a woman aged 25 to 39 in good health and CMV-seronegative. The CDR3 runs from the conserved cysteine through the conserved F or W. The D gene is left open where the match is weak. Clone size is given for some rows only: seen once, a few or many times, or a class if the clone is expanded.

clone size: NA; D gene: NA; V gene: TRBV5-5; J gene: TRBJ2-7; CDR3 protein: CASSSTGTRGSYEQYF; CDR3 DNA: TGTGCCAGCAGCAGCACCGGGACGAGGGGCTCCTACGAGCAGTACTTC
clone size: few; D gene: NA; V gene: TRBV28; J gene: TRBJ2-7; CDR3 protein: CASSPSSVHRSYEQYF; CDR3 DNA: TGTGCCAGCAGTCCTTCTAGCGTTCACCGCTCCTACGAGCAGTACTTC
clone size: once; D gene: NA; V gene: TRBV5-4; J gene: TRBJ2-5; CDR3 protein: CASSQGTSETQYF; CDR3 DNA: TGTGCCAGCAGCCAAGGGACATCAGAGACCCAGTACTTC
clone size: NA; D gene: NA; V gene: TRBV7-9; J gene: TRBJ2-1; CDR3 protein: CASKTTGTHNEQFF; CDR3 DNA: TGTGCCAGCAAAACGACCGGGACCCACAATGAGCAGTTCTTC
clone size: NA; D gene: NA; V gene: TRBV9; J gene: TRBJ1-1; CDR3 protein: CASSVGNRLNTEAFF; CDR3 DNA: TGTGCCAGCAGCGTAGGGAACCGACTGAACACTGAAGCTTTCTTT
clone size: NA; D gene: NA; V gene: TRBV6-5; J gene: TRBJ2-2; CDR3 protein: CASRSEGGTGELFF; CDR3 DNA: TGTGCCAGCAGGTCGGAGGGAGGAACCGGGGAGCTGTTTTTT
clone size: NA; D gene: NA; V gene: TRBV7-9; J gene: TRBJ2-1; CDR3 protein: CASSLGRAYNEQFF; CDR3 DNA: TGTGCCAGCAGCTTGGGCAGGGCCTACAATGAGCAGTTCTTC
clone size: NA; D gene: NA; V gene: TRBV5-1; J gene: TRBJ1-1; CDR3 protein: CASSLVLGGNTEAFF; CDR3 DNA: TGCGCCAGCAGCTTGGTCTTGGGTGGGAACACTGAAGCTTTCTTT
clone size: NA; D gene: NA; V gene: TRBV28; J gene: TRBJ2-2; CDR3 protein: CASSLTYFGTGELFF; CDR3 DNA: TGTGCCAGCAGCCTGACTTATTTCGGCACCGGGGAGCTGTTTTTT
clone size: NA; D gene: NA; V gene: TRBV11-2; J gene: TRBJ2-2; CDR3 protein: CASSLGSQGGKAGELFF; CDR3 DNA: TGTGCCAGCAGCCTCGGCTCCCAGGGGGGCAAGGCCGGGGAGCTGTTTTTT
clone size: NA; D gene: NA; V gene: TRBV27; J gene: TRBJ2-5; CDR3 protein: CASSLEPDGFGETQYF; CDR3 DNA: TGTGCCAGCAGTTTGGAACCCGACGGATTTGGAGAGACCCAGTACTTC
clone size: once; D gene: NA; V gene: TRBV5-1; J gene: TRBJ2-1; CDR3 protein: CASSLAMRAQFF; CDR3 DNA: TGCGCCAGCAGCTTGGCCATGCGGGCGCAGTTCTTC
clone size: once; D gene: NA; V gene: TRBV5-1; J gene: TRBJ2-3; CDR3 protein: CASSLVGVDTDTQYF; CDR3 DNA: TGCGCCAGCAGCTTGGTTGGGGTCGACACAGATACGCAGTATTTT
clone size: NA; D gene: NA; V gene: TRBV5-1; J gene: TRBJ1-2; CDR3 protein: CASSTEPGTPQFYGYTF; CDR3 DNA: TGCGCCAGCAGCACGGAACCCGGGACACCTCAGTTCTATGGCTACACCTTC
clone size: NA; D gene: TRBD1; V gene: TRBV5-4; J gene: TRBJ1-2; CDR3 protein: CASREDRGLDGYTF; CDR3 DNA: TGTGCCAGCAGAGAGGACAGGGGTCTAGATGGCTACACCTTC
clone size: once; D gene: NA; V gene: TRBV10-3; J gene: TRBJ1-1; CDR3 protein: CASKGQVEAFF; CDR3 DNA: TGTGCCAGCAAGGGGCAGGTTGAAGCTTTCTTT
clone size: NA; D gene: TRBD2; V gene: TRBV5-5; J gene: TRBJ2-7; CDR3 protein: CASSLGTSGSLNEQYF; CDR3 DNA: TGTGCCAGCAGCCTAGGGACTAGCGGGAGTCTGAACGAGCAGTACTTC
clone size: NA; D gene: TRBD1; V gene: TRBV29-1; J gene: TRBJ1-3; CDR3 protein: CSVAGKTGKANTIYF; CDR3 DNA: TGCAGCGTTGCAGGGAAGACAGGGAAGGCAAACACCATATATTTT
clone size: NA; D gene: NA; V gene: TRBV29-1; J gene: TRBJ1-1; CDR3 protein: CSGTQGTSEAFF; CDR3 DNA: TGCAGCGGAACACAGGGAACCTCTGAAGCTTTCTTT